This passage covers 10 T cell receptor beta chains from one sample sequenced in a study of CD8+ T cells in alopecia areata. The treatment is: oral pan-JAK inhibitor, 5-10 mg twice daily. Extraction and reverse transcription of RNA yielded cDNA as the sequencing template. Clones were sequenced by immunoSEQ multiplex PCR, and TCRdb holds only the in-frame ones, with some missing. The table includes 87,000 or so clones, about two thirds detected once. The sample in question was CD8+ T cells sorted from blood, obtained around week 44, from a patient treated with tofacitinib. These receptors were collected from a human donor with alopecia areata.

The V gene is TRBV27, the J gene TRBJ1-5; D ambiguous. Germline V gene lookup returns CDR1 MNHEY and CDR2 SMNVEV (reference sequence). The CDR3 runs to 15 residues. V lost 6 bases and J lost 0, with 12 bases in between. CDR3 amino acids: CASRPAGYSNQPQHF. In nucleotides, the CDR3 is TGTGCCAGCAGGCCGGCAGGCTATAGCAATCAGCCCCAGCATTTT.

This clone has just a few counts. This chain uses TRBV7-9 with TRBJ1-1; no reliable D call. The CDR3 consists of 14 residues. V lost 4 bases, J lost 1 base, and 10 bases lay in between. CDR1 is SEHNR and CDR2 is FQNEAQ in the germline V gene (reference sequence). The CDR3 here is CASSYLDQNTEAFF. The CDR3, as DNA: TGTGCCAGCAGCTACCTGGACCAGAACACTGAAGCTTTCTTT. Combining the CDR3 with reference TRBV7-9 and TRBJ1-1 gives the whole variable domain DTGVSQNPRHKITKRGQNVTFRCDPISEHNRLYWYRQTLGQGPEFLTYFQNEAQLEKSRLLSDRFSAERPKGSFSTLEIQRTEQGDSAMYLCASSYLDQNTEAFFGQGTRLTVV.

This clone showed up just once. Here the CDR3 reads CASSLKANTGELFF. The CDR3, as DNA: TGTGCCAGCAGCTTGAAAGCCAACACCGGGGAGCTGTTTTTT. V is TRBV5-4 and J is TRBJ2-2; D remains unclear. This CDR3 region has 14 residues. Germline CDR1 and CDR2: SGHNT and YYREEE (reference sequence). Trimming took 1 base from V and 2 from J, leaving 6 bases between them.

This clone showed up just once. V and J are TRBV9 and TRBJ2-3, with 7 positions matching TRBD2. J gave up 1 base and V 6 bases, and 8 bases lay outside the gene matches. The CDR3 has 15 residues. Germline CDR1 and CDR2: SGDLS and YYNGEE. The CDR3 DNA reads TGTGCCAGCACCCCGGGGGGATCCGGCACAGATACGCAGTATTTT. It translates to CASTPGGSGTDTQYF. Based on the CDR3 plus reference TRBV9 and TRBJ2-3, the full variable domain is DSGVTQTPKHLITATGQRVTLRCSPRSGDLSVYWYQQSLDQGLQFLIQYYNGEERAKGNILERFSAQQFPDLHSELNLSSLELGDSALYFCASTPGGSGTDTQYFGPGTRLTVL.

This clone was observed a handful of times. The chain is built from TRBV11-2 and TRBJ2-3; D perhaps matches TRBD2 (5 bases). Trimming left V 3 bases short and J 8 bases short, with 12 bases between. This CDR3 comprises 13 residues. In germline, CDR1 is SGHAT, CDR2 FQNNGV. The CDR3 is CASSLDFGGTQYF. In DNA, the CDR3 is TGTGCCAGCAGCTTGGACTTCGGCGGTACGCAGTATTTT. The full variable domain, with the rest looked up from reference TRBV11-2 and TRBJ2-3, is EAGVAQSPRYKIIEKRQSVAFWCNPISGHATLYWYQQILGQGPKLLIQFQNNGVVDDSQLPKDRFSAERLKGVDSTLKIQPAKLEDSAVYLCASSLDFGGTQYFGPGTRLTVL.

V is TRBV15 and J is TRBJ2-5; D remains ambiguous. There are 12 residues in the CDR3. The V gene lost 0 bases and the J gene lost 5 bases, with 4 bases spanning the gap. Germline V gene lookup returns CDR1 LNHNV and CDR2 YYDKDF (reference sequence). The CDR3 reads CATSRDGETQYF. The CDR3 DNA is TGTGCCACCAGCAGAGATGGGGAGACCCAGTACTTC.

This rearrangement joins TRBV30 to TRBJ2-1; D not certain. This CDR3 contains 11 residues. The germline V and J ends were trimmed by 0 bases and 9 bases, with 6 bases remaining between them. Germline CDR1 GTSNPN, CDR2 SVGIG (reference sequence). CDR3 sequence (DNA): TGTGCCTGGAGTGTAGTGGCTGAGCAGTTCTTC. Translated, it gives CAWSVVAEQFF.

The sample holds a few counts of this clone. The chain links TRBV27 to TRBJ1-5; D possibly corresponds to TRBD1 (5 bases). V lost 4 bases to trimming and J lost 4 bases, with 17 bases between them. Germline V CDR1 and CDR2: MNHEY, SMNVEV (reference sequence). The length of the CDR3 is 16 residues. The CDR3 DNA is TGTGCCAGCAGTTCCTCGGGAGGGGAAATGAATCAGCCCCAGCATTTT. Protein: CASSSSGGEMNQPQHF.

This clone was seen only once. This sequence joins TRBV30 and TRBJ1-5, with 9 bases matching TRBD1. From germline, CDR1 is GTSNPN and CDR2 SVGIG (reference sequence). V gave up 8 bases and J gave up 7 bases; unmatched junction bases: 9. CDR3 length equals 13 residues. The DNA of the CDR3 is TGTGCCGGGGGACAGGGAGGCAGGCAGCCCCAGCATTTT. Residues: CAGGQGGRQPQHF.

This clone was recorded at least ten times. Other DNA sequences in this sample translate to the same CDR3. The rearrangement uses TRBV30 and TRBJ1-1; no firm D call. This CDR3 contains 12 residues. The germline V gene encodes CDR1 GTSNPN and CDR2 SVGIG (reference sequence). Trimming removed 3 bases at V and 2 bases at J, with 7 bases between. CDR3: CAWRRSNTEAFF. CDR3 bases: TGTGCCTGGAGACGGTCTAACACTGAAGCTTTCTTT.